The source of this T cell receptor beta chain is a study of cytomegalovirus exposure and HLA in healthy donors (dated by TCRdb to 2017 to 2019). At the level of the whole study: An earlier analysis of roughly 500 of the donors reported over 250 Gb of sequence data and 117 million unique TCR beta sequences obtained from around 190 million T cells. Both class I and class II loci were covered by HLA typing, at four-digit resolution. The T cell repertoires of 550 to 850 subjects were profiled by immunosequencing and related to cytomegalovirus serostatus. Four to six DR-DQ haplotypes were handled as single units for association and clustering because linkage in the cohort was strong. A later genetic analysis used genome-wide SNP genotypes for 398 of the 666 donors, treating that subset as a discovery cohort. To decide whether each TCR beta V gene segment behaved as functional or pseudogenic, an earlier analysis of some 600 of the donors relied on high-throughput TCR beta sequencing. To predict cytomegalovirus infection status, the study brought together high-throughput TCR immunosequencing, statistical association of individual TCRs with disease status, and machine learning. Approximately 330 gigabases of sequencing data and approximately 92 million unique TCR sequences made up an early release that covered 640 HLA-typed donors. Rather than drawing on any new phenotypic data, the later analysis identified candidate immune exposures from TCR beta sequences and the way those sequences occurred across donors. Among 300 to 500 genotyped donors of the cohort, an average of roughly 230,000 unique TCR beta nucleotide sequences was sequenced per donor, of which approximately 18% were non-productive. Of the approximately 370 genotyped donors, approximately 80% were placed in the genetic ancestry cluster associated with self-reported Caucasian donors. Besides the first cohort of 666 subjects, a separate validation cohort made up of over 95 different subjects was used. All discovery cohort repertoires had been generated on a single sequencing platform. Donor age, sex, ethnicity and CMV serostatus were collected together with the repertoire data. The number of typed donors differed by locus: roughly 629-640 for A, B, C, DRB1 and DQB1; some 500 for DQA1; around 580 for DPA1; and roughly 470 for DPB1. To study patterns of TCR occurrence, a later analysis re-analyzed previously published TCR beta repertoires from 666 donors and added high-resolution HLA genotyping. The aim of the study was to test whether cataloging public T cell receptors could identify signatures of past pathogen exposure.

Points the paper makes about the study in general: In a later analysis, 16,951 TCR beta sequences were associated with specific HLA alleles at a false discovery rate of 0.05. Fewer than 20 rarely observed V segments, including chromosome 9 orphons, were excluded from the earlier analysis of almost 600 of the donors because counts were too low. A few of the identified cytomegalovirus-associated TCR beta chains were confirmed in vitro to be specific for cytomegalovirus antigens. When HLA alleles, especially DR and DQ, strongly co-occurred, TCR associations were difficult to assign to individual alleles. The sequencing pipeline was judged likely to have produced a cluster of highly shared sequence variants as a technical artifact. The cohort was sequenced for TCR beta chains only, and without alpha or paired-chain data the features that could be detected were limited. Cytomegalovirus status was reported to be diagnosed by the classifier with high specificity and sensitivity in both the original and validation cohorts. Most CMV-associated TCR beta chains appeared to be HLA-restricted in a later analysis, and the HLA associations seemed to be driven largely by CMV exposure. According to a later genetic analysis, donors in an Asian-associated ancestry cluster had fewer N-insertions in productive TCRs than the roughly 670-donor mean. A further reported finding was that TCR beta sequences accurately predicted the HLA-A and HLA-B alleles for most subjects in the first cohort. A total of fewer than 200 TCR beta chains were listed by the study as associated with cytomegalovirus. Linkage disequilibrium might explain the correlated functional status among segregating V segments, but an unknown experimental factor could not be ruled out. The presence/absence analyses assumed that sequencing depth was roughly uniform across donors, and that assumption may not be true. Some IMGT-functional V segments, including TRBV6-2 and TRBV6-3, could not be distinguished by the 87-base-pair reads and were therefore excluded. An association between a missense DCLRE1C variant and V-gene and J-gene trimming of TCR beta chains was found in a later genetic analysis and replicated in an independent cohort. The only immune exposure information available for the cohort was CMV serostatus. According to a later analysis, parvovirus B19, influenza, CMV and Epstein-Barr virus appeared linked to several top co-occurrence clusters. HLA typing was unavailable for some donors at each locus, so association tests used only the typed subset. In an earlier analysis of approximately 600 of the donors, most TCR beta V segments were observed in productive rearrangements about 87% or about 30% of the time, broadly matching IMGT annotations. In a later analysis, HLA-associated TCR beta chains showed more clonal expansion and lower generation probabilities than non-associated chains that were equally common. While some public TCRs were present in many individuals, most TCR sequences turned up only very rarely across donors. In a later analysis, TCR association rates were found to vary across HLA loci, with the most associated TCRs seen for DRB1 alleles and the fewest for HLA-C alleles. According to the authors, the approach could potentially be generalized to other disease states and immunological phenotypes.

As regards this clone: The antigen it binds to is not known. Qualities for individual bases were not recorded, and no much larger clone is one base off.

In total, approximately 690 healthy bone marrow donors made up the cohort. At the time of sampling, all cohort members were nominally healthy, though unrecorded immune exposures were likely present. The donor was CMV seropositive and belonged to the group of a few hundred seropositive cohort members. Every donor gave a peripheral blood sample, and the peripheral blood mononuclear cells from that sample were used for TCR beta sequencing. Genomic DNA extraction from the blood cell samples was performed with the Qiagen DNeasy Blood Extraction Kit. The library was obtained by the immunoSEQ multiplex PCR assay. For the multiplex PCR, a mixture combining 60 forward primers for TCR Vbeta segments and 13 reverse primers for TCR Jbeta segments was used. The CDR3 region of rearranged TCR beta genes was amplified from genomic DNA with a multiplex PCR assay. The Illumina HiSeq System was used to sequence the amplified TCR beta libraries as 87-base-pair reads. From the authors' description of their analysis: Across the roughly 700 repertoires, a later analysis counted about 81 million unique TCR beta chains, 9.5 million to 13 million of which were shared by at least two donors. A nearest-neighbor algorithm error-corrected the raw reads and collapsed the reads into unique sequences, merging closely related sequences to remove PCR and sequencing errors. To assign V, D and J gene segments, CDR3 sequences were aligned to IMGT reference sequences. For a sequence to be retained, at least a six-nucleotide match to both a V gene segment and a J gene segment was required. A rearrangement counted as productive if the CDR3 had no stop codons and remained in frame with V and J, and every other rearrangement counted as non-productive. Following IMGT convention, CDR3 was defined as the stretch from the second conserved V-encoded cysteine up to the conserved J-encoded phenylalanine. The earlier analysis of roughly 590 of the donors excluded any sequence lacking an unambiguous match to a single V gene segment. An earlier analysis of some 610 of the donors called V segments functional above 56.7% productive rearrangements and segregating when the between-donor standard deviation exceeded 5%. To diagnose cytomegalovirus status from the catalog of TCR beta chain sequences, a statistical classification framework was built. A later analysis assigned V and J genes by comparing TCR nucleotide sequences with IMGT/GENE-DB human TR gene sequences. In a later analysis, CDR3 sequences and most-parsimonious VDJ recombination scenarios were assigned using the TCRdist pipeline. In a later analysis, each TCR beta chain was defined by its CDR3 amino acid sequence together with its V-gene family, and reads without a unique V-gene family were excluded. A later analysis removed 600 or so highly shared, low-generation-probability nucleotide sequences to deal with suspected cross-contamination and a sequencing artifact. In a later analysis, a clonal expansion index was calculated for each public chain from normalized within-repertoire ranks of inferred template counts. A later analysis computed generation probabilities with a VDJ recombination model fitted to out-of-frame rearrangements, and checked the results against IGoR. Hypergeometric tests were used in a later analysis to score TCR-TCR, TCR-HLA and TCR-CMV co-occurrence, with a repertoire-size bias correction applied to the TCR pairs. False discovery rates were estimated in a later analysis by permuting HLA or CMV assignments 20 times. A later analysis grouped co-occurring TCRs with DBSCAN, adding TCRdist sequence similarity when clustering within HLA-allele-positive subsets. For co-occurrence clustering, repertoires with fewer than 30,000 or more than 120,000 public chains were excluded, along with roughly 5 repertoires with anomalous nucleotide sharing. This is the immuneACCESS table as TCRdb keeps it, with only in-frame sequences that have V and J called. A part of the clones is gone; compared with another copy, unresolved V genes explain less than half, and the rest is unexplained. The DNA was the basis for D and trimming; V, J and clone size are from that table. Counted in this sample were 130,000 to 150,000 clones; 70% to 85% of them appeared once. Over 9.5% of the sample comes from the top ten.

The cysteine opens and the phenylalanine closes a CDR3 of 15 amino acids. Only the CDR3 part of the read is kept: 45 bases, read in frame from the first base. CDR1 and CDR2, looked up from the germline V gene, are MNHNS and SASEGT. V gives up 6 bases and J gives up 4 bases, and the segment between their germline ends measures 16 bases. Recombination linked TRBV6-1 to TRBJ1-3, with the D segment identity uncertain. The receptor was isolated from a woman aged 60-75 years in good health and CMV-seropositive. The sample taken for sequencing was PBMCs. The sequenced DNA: TGTGCCAGCAGCCCAACCAGCCTTAGCGGAAACACCATATATTTT. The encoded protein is CASSPTSLSGNTIYF.